The 20 T cell receptor beta chains given below trace back to one sample, sequenced in a study of cytomegalovirus exposure and HLA in healthy donors. With 60 Vbeta and 13 Jbeta primers, the PCR was carried out. Profiled with immunoSEQ multiplex PCR; TCRdb holds only in-frame clones, not every one. The sample has about 140,000 clones; more than 75% are singletons. Sequenced: PBMCs. These receptors originate from a female donor in good health and CMV-seronegative.

The rearrangement uses TRBV5-1 and TRBJ1-1; D may be TRBD1 (6 bases). The CDR3 extends over 14 amino acids. Trimming removed 1 base at V and 4 bases at J, with 11 bases between. Germline CDR1 and CDR2: SGHRS and YFSETQ. The CDR3 spells CASSLTGLGTEAFF. The CDR3, as DNA: TGCGCCAGCAGCTTGACAGGGTTGGGCACTGAAGCTTTCTTT.

The chain uses TRBV4-1 and TRBJ2-1, with D unresolved. Trimming shortened V by 2 bases and J by 5 bases, and 4 bases separated the two germline ends. The CDR3 sequence is 12 residues long. Germline V gives CDR1 MGHRA, CDR2 YSYEKL. The chain's CDR3 is CASSQSDNEQFF. In nucleotides, the CDR3 is TGCGCCAGCAGCCAATCTGACAATGAGCAGTTCTTC.

This rearrangement joins TRBV9 to TRBJ2-5; D might be TRBD2 (6 bases). The CDR3 contains 14 residues. The germline gives CDR1 SGDLS, CDR2 YYNGEE. Trimming shortened V by 0 bases and J by 5 bases, and 11 bases separated the two germline ends. This CDR3 is CASSVAVGGETQYF. The CDR3, as DNA: TGTGCCAGCAGCGTAGCCGTTGGGGGGGAGACCCAGTACTTC.

The chain recombines TRBV29-1 with TRBJ1-2; TRBD1 agrees at 11 bases. The CDR3 is 12 amino acids. The germline V gene has CDR1 SQVTM and CDR2 ANQGSEA. The junction had 3 bases not matched to a gene; V was cut back by 5 bases and J by 7 bases. The CDR3 loop reads CSVRDRGVGYTF. Written as DNA, the CDR3 is TGCAGCGTTCGGGACAGGGGGGTTGGCTACACCTTC.

This chain joins TRBV29-1 and TRBJ2-3; 8 bases line up with TRBD2. This CDR3 spans 15 amino acids. V lost 2 bases and J lost 0; bases outside the gene matches: 4. From germline, CDR1 is SQVTM and CDR2 ANQGSEA. CDR3: CSVEWERESTDTQYF. The CDR3 DNA follows: TGCAGCGTTGAATGGGAGCGGGAGAGCACAGATACGCAGTATTTT.

The CDR3: CASSQAGQGEDANEQFF. In DNA form, the CDR3 reads TGCGCCAGCAGCCAAGCGGGGCAGGGGGAAGATGCCAATGAGCAGTTCTTC. The chain joins TRBV4-1 to TRBJ2-1; TRBD1 matches at 7 bases. Germline V gives CDR1 MGHRA, CDR2 YSYEKL. The V and J ends lost 1 base and 6 bases, in that order; junction bases with no gene match: 12. This CDR3 contains 17 residues.

The chain employs TRBV7-2 and TRBJ2-7, with a tentative D call TRBD1 (8 bases). The V and J ends lost 4 bases and 7 bases respectively, with 20 bases between them. CDR3 length equals 15 residues. CDR1 is SGHTA, CDR2 FQGNSA, per germline. CDR3 region: CASSSHRGGRGEQYF. CDR3 bases: TGTGCCAGCAGCTCCCACAGGGGGGGAAGGGGAGAGCAGTACTTC.

The genes are TRBV28 and TRBJ1-4; TRBD1 might be the D (5 bases). Germline loops: CDR1 MDHEN, CDR2 SYDVKM. The CDR3 spans 15 residues. Trimming took 6 bases from V and 8 from J, leaving 19 bases between them. CDR3 sequence reads: CASSPLQVVSEKLFF. CDR3 DNA: TGTGCCAGCAGCCCCCTACAGGTAGTCAGCGAAAAACTGTTTTTT.

The chain links TRBV29-1 to TRBJ2-5, with 9 bases identical to TRBD1. J lost 5 bases, V lost 7 bases, and 5 bases had no gene match. The CDR3 contains 12 residues. The germline CDR1 and CDR2 sequences are SQVTM and ANQGSEA. The CDR3 region is CSARTGEETQYF. The CDR3 coding sequence is TGCAGCGCCCGGACAGGGGAGGAGACCCAGTACTTC.

The chain carries TRBV18 and TRBJ1-1, with 7 bases lining up with TRBD1. CDR1 is KGHSH and CDR2 is LQKENI in the germline V gene. CDR3 length: 15 residues. V trimming: 6 bases; J trimming: 4 bases; junction bases outside the gene matches: 11. CDR3 sequence reads: CASSPEGAMSTEAFF. CDR3 in DNA: TGTGCCAGCTCCCCCGAGGGGGCCATGAGCACTGAAGCTTTCTTT.

The chain employs TRBV28 and TRBJ1-2; D is unresolved. Germline assignment: CDR1 MDHEN and CDR2 SYDVKM. CDR3 length: 14 amino acids. The V and J ends lost 6 bases and 0 bases respectively, with 11 bases between them. DNA for the CDR3: TGTGCCAGCAGCCCCGACATATCTAACTATGGCTACACCTTC. It codes for CASSPDISNYGYTF.

This chain links TRBV2 with TRBJ2-1; a weak D match, TRBD2 (5 bases). Trimming took 6 bases from V and 0 from J, leaving 9 bases between them. CDR1 is SNHLY and CDR2 is FYNNEI in the germline V gene. The CDR3 loop spans 14 amino acids. CDR3 DNA sequence: TGTGCCAGCAGGCCCACTAGCTCCTACAATGAGCAGTTCTTC. Protein sequence: CASRPTSSYNEQFF.

The chain couples TRBV11-3 to TRBJ2-5, with D perhaps TRBD2 (6 bases). The CDR3 spans 15 residues. Trimming removed 3 bases from V and 3 bases from J, with 14 bases in between. Germline V gene lookup returns CDR1 SGHNT and CDR2 YENEEA. Here the CDR3 reads CASSFRRGLKETQYF. The DNA of the CDR3 is TGTGCCAGCAGCTTTCGGAGGGGTTTGAAAGAGACCCAGTACTTC.

V and J are TRBV7-6 and TRBJ1-1; 7 nucleotides match TRBD1. Germline V gene sequence: CDR1 SGHVS, CDR2 FNYEAQ. The CDR3 totals 13 residues. V was pared by 6 bases and J by 3 bases, with 4 bases of the junction left unmatched. The CDR3 reads CASRPGQDTEAFF. The CDR3 DNA follows: TGTGCCAGCAGACCAGGACAGGACACTGAAGCTTTCTTT.

The CDR3 DNA sequence: TGTGCCAGCAGCCCTCAATCGGGAGGATGGGTCGAGCAGTACTTC. Amino acids: CASSPQSGGWVEQYF. This chain joins TRBV9 and TRBJ2-7; 7 nucleotides line up with TRBD2. Germline V gene sequence: CDR1 SGDLS, CDR2 YYNGEE. The V segment lost 4 bases and the J segment 6 bases; nucleotides outside the gene matches: 13. The CDR3 runs 15 residues.

The J gene is TRBJ2-5, the V gene TRBV2, with 8 bases aligning to TRBD2. With V trimmed by 2 bases and J by 2 bases, 7 bases remained unmatched. Per germline, CDR1 SNHLY and CDR2 FYNNEI. The CDR3 totals 16 residues. As DNA, the CDR3 is TGTGCCAGCAGTGAACCAGCGGGAGAGGGGCAAGAGACCCAGTACTTC. This translates into CASSEPAGEGQETQYF.

This chain uses TRBV9 with TRBJ2-3; D not resolved. This CDR3 comprises 15 residues. Germline values: CDR1 SGDLS, CDR2 YYNGEE. Between the trimmed V and J ends, which lost 0 bases and 8 bases, there was a span of 16 bases. CDR3 protein: CASSVVTAPDTTQYF. The CDR3 nucleotides read TGTGCCAGCAGCGTAGTTACTGCCCCCGATACTACGCAGTATTTT.

This chain connects TRBV30 to TRBJ1-2, with 7 bases fitting TRBD1. This CDR3 comprises 12 residues. CDR1 GTSNPN and CDR2 SVGIG come from the germline V gene (reference sequence). V was clipped by 1 base and J by 4 bases; unmatched bases: 0. DNA for the CDR3: TGTGCCTGGAGTGCAGGGGGCTATGGCTACACCTTC. It translates to CAWSAGGYGYTF.

The chain combines TRBV27 with TRBJ1-6; D is undetermined. The CDR3 contains 13 residues. Germline V gives CDR1 MNHEY, CDR2 SMNVEV (reference sequence). Trimming pared 5 bases from V and 7 bases from J, leaving 9 bases between. The CDR3 DNA sequence: TGTGCCAGCAGTACTTTGGAGAATTCACCCCTCCACTTT. Its protein is CASSTLENSPLHF.

The chain uses TRBV29-1 and TRBJ2-1; 13 bases line up with TRBD2. The V gene end was trimmed by 2 bases and the J gene end by 7 bases; junction bases not matched to a gene: 8. The CDR3 is made up of 16 amino acids. Germline assignment: CDR1 SQVTM and CDR2 ANQGSEA. The CDR3 bases are TGCAGCGTTGAACCCGTGGTGGGACTAGCGGGAAATGAGCAGTTCTTC. Its translation is CSVEPVVGLAGNEQFF.